This TCR beta chain was sequenced during a study of OX40 agonist ivuxolimab in advanced cancers. Study background: Those treated in dose escalation had hepatocellular carcinoma, melanoma, renal cell cancer or head and neck cancer. Partial response was recorded in three patients: one hepatocellular carcinoma and two cutaneous melanoma cases. Findings of the study overall: Average numbers of expanded clones were greater in CD8+ T cells than in CD4+.

Patients who had autoimmune disease history or got systemic immunosuppression were left out. A note on this clone: No antigen is known for it.

Per the germline V gene, CDR1 is ENHRY and CDR2 is SYGVKD. The CDR3 covers 14 residues. V shed 6 bases and J shed 0 bases, with 12 bases lying between them. Measured with immunoSEQ multiplex PCR; TCRdb has only the in-frame clones, and not every one. The repertoire has some 65,000 clones, 87% of them found once; the top ten carry 2.5% to 3%. Specimen: CD4+ or CD8+ T cells sorted from blood, collected in a trial of the OX40 agonist ivuxolimab. This rearrangement joins TRBV10-3 to TRBJ2-7; D possibly corresponds to TRBD2 (6 bases). The TCR comes from an adult with an advanced solid tumor such as melanoma, head and neck, liver or kidney cancer. The CDR3 spells CAIRERASSYEQYF. The CDR3 nucleotides read TGTGCCATCAGAGAGCGGGCGAGCTCCTACGAGCAGTACTTC.